One and the same sample provided the 12 T cell receptor beta chains below, sequenced in a study of technical replicates of blood from several donors. Here immunoSEQ multiplex PCR was the method, and the copy in TCRdb shows in-frame clones only, minus some. The table lists more than 90,000 clones, about 96% of them singletons, with 0.36% in the top ten. The specimen sequenced was T cells isolated from PBMCs. The receptors here all came from a human donor in good health.

The chain uses TRBV5-4 and TRBJ2-3; 8 bases line up with TRBD1. The V and J ends lost 4 bases and 5 bases, in that order; junction bases with no gene match: 9. The CDR3 has 15 residues. Per the germline V gene, CDR1 is SGHNT and CDR2 is YYREEE (reference sequence). The CDR3 DNA sequence: TGTGCCAGCAGCCCGGACAGGGCCCCGGGAGATACGCAGTATTTT. Translating it yields CASSPDRAPGDTQYF.

This chain joins TRBV2 and TRBJ2-7; the match to TRBD1 covers 9 bases. CDR1 SNHLY and CDR2 FYNNEI come from the germline V gene. V lost 7 bases to trimming and J lost 6 bases; unmatched junction nucleotides: 10. The CDR3 contains 14 residues. The CDR3 protein is CASITGTGPTEQYF. Here the CDR3 DNA reads TGTGCCAGCATCACCGGGACAGGGCCCACCGAGCAGTACTTC.

This chain links TRBV7-9 with TRBJ2-7, with 9 bases that match TRBD2. Trimming removed 1 base from V and 3 bases from J; junction bases left unmatched: 7. The CDR3 is 16 residues long. Germline V gene sequence: CDR1 SEHNR, CDR2 FQNEAQ (reference sequence). CDR3 sequence reads: CASSLEEAGGLYEQYF. The CDR3 coding sequence is TGTGCCAGCAGCTTAGAAGAGGCGGGAGGGCTCTACGAGCAGTACTTC.

The chain joins TRBV18 to TRBJ2-7; perhaps TRBD1 as D (6 bases). CDR1 and CDR2 (germline): KGHSH, LQKENI. Trimming removed 3 bases from V and 3 bases from J, with 15 bases in between. This CDR3 has 15 amino acids. The CDR3 region is CASSPRQGRIYEQYF. The CDR3 nucleotides read TGTGCCAGCTCACCGAGGCAGGGGCGAATCTACGAGCAGTACTTC.

The V and J genes are TRBV15 and TRBJ2-7, with TRBD2 matching 7 bases. The CDR3 is 17 amino acids. From germline, CDR1 is LNHNV and CDR2 YYDKDF (reference sequence). The V and J ends lost 5 bases and 0 bases, in that order; junction bases with no gene match: 13. The CDR3 region has the DNA TGTGCCACCAGCTTGCCGGGAGGCAAAACTCTCTCCTACGAGCAGTACTTC. Residues: CATSLPGGKTLSYEQYF.

The chain recombines TRBV7-9 with TRBJ2-2; 7 bases map to TRBD1. The CDR3 is made up of 14 amino acids. Germline trimming cut 3 bases from V and 3 bases from J; bases unmatched to any gene: 1. Germline CDR1 SEHNR, CDR2 FQNEAQ (reference sequence). DNA of the CDR3: TGTGCCAGCAGCTTCGGGACAGACACCGGGGAGCTGTTTTTT. Its translation: CASSFGTDTGELFF.

J is TRBJ1-1 and V is TRBV30, with TRBD1 matching over 7 bases. CDR1 is GTSNPN and CDR2 is SVGIG in the germline V gene (reference sequence). Trimming at V came to 1 base and at J to 8 bases, leaving 1 base not matched to a gene. The CDR3 has 11 residues. In DNA, the CDR3 is TGTGCCTGGAGTGAGACAGGGGAAGCTTTCTTT. Its translation: CAWSETGEAFF.

This chain joins TRBV7-3 and TRBJ2-2; 9 bases line up with TRBD2. Germline V lookup: CDR1 SGHTA, CDR2 FQGTGA. This CDR3 region has 16 residues. V lost 5 bases, J lost 3 bases, and 7 bases stayed unmatched. The CDR3 nucleotides are TGTGCCAGCAGCCCCACAGCGGGAGGACACACCGGGGAGCTGTTTTTT. This gives the protein CASSPTAGGHTGELFF. The complete variable domain, with remaining parts taken from reference TRBV7-3 and TRBJ2-2, reads GAGVSQTPSNKVTEKGKYVELRCDPISGHTALYWYRQSLGQGPEFLIYFQGTGAADDSGLPNDRFFAVRPEGSVSTLKIQRTERGDSAVYLCASSPTAGGHTGELFFGEGSRLTVL.

This clone has only a few counts. The chain uses TRBV6-5 and TRBJ1-4, with 7 positions matching TRBD1. Germline lookup yields CDR1 MNHEY and CDR2 SVGAGI. The CDR3 length is 14 residues. V shed 0 bases and J 8 bases; nucleotides not matched to a gene: 3. The CDR3 reads CASSYSRGHEKLFF. The DNA for the CDR3 is TGTGCCAGCAGTTACTCGAGGGGGCACGAAAAACTGTTTTTT.

The chain links TRBV11-3 to TRBJ1-2; D is undetermined. V was shortened by 4 bases and J by 8 bases, with 11 bases between the two germline ends. Germline V lookup: CDR1 SGHNT, CDR2 YENEEA. This CDR3 has 12 amino acids. In DNA, the CDR3 is TGTGCCAGCAGCTCAGGCCCTGGGGGCTACACCTTC. This translates into CASSSGPGGYTF.

V and J are TRBV10-3 and TRBJ2-6; D is uncertain. With 3 bases removed from V and 0 bases from J, the gap between germline ends came to 9 bases. Germline V gene lookup returns CDR1 ENHRY and CDR2 SYGVKD. This CDR3 region has 16 residues. The DNA for the CDR3 is TGTGCCATCAGTGATCTGTCGAGCTCTGGGGCCAACGTCCTGACTTTC. Its translation: CAISDLSSSGANVLTF.

The chain carries TRBV2 and TRBJ1-5; possible D gene TRBD1, 5 bases. Between the trimmed V and J ends, which lost 0 bases and 7 bases, there was a span of 10 bases. The CDR3 is made up of 14 amino acids. Germline V gene lookup returns CDR1 SNHLY and CDR2 FYNNEI. This chain's CDR3 is CASSEAGVRQPQHF. CDR3 sequence (DNA): TGTGCCAGCAGTGAAGCAGGGGTCAGGCAGCCCCAGCATTTT.